This TCR beta chain was identified in a study of blood T cell repertoires in COVID-19. As for the study in general: Donors in the United States, Italy and Spain gave samples during acute or convalescent COVID-19.

Clones were read by immunoSEQ multiplex PCR, and TCRdb kept only the in-frame ones, dropping some. The sample carries 110,000 to 150,000 clones, approximately 80% recorded once. V shed 4 bases and J shed 0 bases, with 16 bases lying between them. Germline V gene data show CDR1 as SGHRS and CDR2 as YFSETQ. The CDR3 extends over 16 amino acids. The sample taken for sequencing was peripheral blood. The origin of this receptor is a woman older than 75 in a cohort sampled during active or convalescent COVID-19. The V and J genes are TRBV5-1 and TRBJ1-1, with D maybe TRBD1 (5 bases). CDR3 in amino acids: CASSRSLATVNTEAFF. In DNA, the CDR3 is TGCGCCAGCAGCCGTTCCCTTGCGACAGTGAACACTGAAGCTTTCTTT.